These 8 T cell receptor beta chains share one sample of origin, sequenced in a study of breast tumors, draining lymph nodes, adjacent tissues. MiXCR, run by TCRdb on the multiplex PCR reads, gives a single entry per CDR3 protein. The sample records 30,000 to 35,000 distinct CDR3 sequences, 63% being singletons. Specimen: breast tumor tissue. The receptors derive from a female donor with breast cancer. Some clones in this sample may be carry-over from other donors' samples.

The chain uses TRBV12-3 or TRBV12-4 and TRBJ2-7, with D possibly matching TRBD2 (7 bases). V dropped 3 bases and J dropped 5 bases, with 14 bases sitting between them. CDR3 length equals 14 residues. This CDR3 is CASSFGGGADEQYF. The CDR3 DNA reads as TGTGCCAGCAGTTTTGGGGGGGGGGCCGACGAGCAGTACTTC.

The chain uses TRBV7-2 and TRBJ2-7; 11 nucleotides line up with TRBD1. The CDR3 consists of 16 residues. Germline lookup yields CDR1 SGHTA and CDR2 FQGNSA. J was trimmed by 7 bases and V by 2 bases; bases with no gene match: 10. The CDR3 DNA follows: TGTGCCAGCAGCTTAAGGGGAGGACAGGGGGCGCGGGAGCAGTACTTC. Translated, it gives CASSLRGGQGAREQYF.

This clonotype was detected once. The rearrangement joins TRBV15 to TRBJ1-2; 8 bases match TRBD1. V was pared by 8 bases and J by 5 bases, with 10 bases of the junction left unmatched. CDR3 size: 14 residues. CDR1 and CDR2 (germline): LNHNV, YYDKDF (reference sequence). The CDR3 loop reads CATGGNRGVYGYTF. DNA of the CDR3: TGTGCCACCGGGGGGAACAGGGGGGTGTATGGCTACACCTTC. Supplemented by reference TRBV15 and TRBJ1-2, the full variable domain reads DAMVIQNPRYQVTQFGKPVTLSCSQTLNHNVMYWYQQKSSQAPKLLFHYYDKDFNNEADTPDNFQSRRPNTSFCFLDIRSPGLGDTAMYLCATGGNRGVYGYTFGSGTRLTVV.

This clonotype was seen ten or more times. V gene TRBV18 combines with J gene TRBJ2-6, with 7 bases lining up with TRBD2. Germline trimming cut 4 bases from V and 2 bases from J; bases unmatched to any gene: 14. The CDR3 is 19 amino acids. Germline assignment: CDR1 KGHSH and CDR2 LQKENI. DNA for the CDR3: TGTGCCAGCTCACTGAACTCCTTTTCGGGGGGAACTGGGGCCAACGTCCTGACTTTC. Amino acids: CASSLNSFSGGTGANVLTF.

This chain links TRBV20-1 with TRBJ2-1; D remains ambiguous. V was shortened by 6 bases and J by 4 bases, with 7 bases between the two germline ends. The CDR3 consists of 11 residues. Germline V CDR1 and CDR2: DFQATT, SNEGSKA (reference sequence). CDR3 nucleotide sequence: TGCAGTGCCCTGGAGTACAATGAGCAGTTCTTC. It translates to CSALEYNEQFF.

The chain links TRBV2 to TRBJ1-6, with D perhaps matching TRBD1 (6 bases). The CDR3 length is 13 residues. From germline, CDR1 is SNHLY and CDR2 FYNNEI. V lost 6 bases and J 7 bases, leaving 10 bases between the germline ends. CDR3 loop: CASRDRRNSPLHF. CDR3 coding DNA: TGTGCCAGCAGAGACAGGCGAAATTCACCCCTCCACTTT. Supplemented by reference TRBV2 and TRBJ1-6, the full variable domain reads EPEVTQTPSHQVTQMGQEVILRCVPISNHLYFYWYRQILGQKVEFLVSFYNNEISEKSEIFDDQFSVERPDGSNFTLKIRSTKLEDSAMYFCASRDRRNSPLHFGNGTRLTVT.

This clonotype is a singleton in its sample. This sequence joins TRBV29-1 and TRBJ2-7; D uncertain. V gave up 1 base and J gave up 3 bases, with 7 bases separating them. Germline CDR1 is SQVTM and CDR2 is ANQGSEA. This CDR3 contains 12 residues. Here the CDR3 reads CSVEVRYYEQYF. In DNA, the CDR3 is TGCAGCGTTGAAGTAAGGTACTACGAGCAGTACTTC.

At least ten counts were recorded for this clonotype. J is TRBJ2-1 and V is TRBV11-2; 9 bases fit TRBD2. V lost 2 bases to trimming and J lost 3 bases; unmatched junction nucleotides: 5. CDR1 is SGHAT and CDR2 is FQNNGV in the germline V gene. This CDR3 region has 16 residues. The CDR3 here is CASSLRLAGIYNEQFF. CDR3 sequence (DNA): TGTGCCAGCAGCTTACGCCTAGCGGGGATCTACAATGAGCAGTTCTTC.